This TCR beta chain is from a study of a mutant IDH1 vaccine in newly diagnosed glioma. Study information: Patients had eight vaccinations, in weeks 1, 3, 5, 7, 11, 15, 19 and 23. Of treated patients, approximately 62% were men and about 38% women, averaging about 40 years. Previous treatment comprised radiotherapy, temozolomide, or both, mostly both.

Time point in this sample: week 5, during vaccination. The investigators gave 300 ug of mutant IDH1 20-mer peptide in each vaccine dose, together with topical imiquimod. Produced via immunoSEQ multiplex PCR; TCRdb's table is partial and in-frame only. The data contain around 56,000 clones, around 82% of them singletons. On this clone: Its specificity is not known.

Findings and caveats of the study: Patients showed vaccine-induced immune responses at a rate of 80% to 95%.

The CDR3 is made up of 13 amino acids. CDR1 and CDR2 from the germline V gene are SGHRS and YFSETQ. The V and J ends lost 2 bases and 7 bases respectively, with 10 bases between them. This sequence joins TRBV5-1 and TRBJ2-1, with D hard to call. Sequenced material: PBMCs, taken from a glioma patient whose treatment included an IDH1 peptide vaccine. The origin of this receptor is a woman younger than 30 with glioma. Some clones in this sample may be carry-over from other donors' samples. CDR3 sequence (DNA): TGCGCCAGCAGCTTAGGGCAGTGGAATGAGCAGTTCTTC. Encoded protein: CASSLGQWNEQFF.